The sequence of this T cell receptor beta chain was determined in a study of identical twins. Study-wide points: Twins' excess sharing was less marked for out-of-frame beta sequences. Cord blood beta clonotypes present at high abundance carried fewer insertions; no such pattern appeared in memory repertoires. Conclusions rested on cross-sectional statistics rather than following the same donors.

TCRdb ran MiXCR on the 5' RACE reads and lists one entry per CDR3 protein. The sample yields hundreds of thousands of distinct CDR3 sequences, 7.5% seen once. The germline V gene has CDR1 MDHEN and CDR2 SYDVKM. V was clipped by 3 bases and J by 7 bases; unmatched bases: 4. This CDR3 comprises 16 residues. This clonotype appeared a few times. Its antigen is as yet unknown. The same sample was also studied in work on yellow fever vaccine responses in identical twins.

The receptor's source is a woman between 18 and 30 years old in good health. J is TRBJ2-1 and V is TRBV28; 15 positions agree with TRBD2. Sequencing used memory (CD45RO+) T cells sorted from blood. The CDR3 DNA is TGTGCCAGCAGTTTCGCCGGACTAGCGGGAGGGAATGAGCAGTTCTTC. This codes for CASSFAGLAGGNEQFF.